The T cell receptor beta chain under discussion was sequenced for a study of blood T cell repertoires in COVID-19. Germline CDR1 reads MNHEY; CDR2 reads SVGAGI. This CDR3 has 15 residues. Trimming removed 5 bases at V and 4 bases at J, with 17 bases between. This table comes from immunoSEQ multiplex PCR, and its TCRdb copy is limited to in-frame clones, with some not included. The repertoire consists of approximately 230,000 clones, with 65% to 90% occurring once and the leading ten covering 15% to 19%. Specimen: PBMCs or T cells enriched from blood (not recorded which). The sequence derives from a man aged 18 to 35 who had recovered from COVID-19. The chain combines TRBV6-5 with TRBJ1-2; D is unclear. In DNA form, the CDR3 reads TGTGCCAGCAGTCTGACTTGGAGGAATCTCTATGGCTACACCTTC. As protein: CASSLTWRNLYGYTF.